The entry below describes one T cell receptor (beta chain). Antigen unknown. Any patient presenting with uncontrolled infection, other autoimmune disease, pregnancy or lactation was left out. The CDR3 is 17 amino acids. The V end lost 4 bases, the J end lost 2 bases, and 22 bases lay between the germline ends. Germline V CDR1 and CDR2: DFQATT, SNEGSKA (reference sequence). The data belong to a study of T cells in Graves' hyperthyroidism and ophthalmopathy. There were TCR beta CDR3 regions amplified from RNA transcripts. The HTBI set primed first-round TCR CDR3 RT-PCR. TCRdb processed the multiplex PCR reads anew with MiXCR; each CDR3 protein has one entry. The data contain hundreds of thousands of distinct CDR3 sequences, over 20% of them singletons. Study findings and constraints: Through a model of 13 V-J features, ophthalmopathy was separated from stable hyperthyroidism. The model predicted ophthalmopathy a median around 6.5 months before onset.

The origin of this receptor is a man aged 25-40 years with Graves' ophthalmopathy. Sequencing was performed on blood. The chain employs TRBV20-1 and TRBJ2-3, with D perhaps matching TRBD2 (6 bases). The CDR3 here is CSANPPFGGSATDTQYF. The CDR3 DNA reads TGCAGTGCTAACCCCCCTTTTGGGGGGAGTGCCACAGATACGCAGTATTTT.